What follows is one T cell receptor (beta chain) and its context. Its antigen is currently unknown. These data come from a study of cytomegalovirus exposure and HLA in healthy donors. Study background: In terms of ancestry, the Caucasian-associated cluster contained 75% to 85% of the approximately 400 genotyped donors. Findings and limits, study-wide: Later analysis identified 17,000 or so TCR beta sequences associated with HLA alleles, using a false discovery rate threshold of 0.05. As a later analysis showed, a missense DCLRE1C variant was linked to trimming of TCR beta V- and J-genes.

Both 60 Vbeta primers and 13 Jbeta primers went into the PCR. Original analysis: An analysis performed later counted 81 million or so unique TCR beta chains (approximately 10 million of them shared). This table comes from immunoSEQ multiplex PCR, and its TCRdb copy is limited to in-frame clones, with some not included. V, J and clone size reflect that table, while D and trimming were determined from the DNA. The data show over 150,000 clones, about 76% seen once. V lost 5 bases and J 2 bases, leaving 9 bases between the germline ends. Germline V gives CDR1 GTSNPN, CDR2 SVGIG (reference sequence). This CDR3 is built from 13 residues.

This rearrangement joins TRBV30 to TRBJ2-2, with D maybe TRBD1 (6 bases). Specimen: PBMCs. The clonotype originates from a male donor in good health and CMV-seropositive. This chain's CDR3 is CAWSQGNTGELFF. The CDR3 DNA reads TGTGCCTGGTCACAGGGAAACACCGGGGAGCTGTTTTTT.